A selection of T cell receptor beta chains follows, all from one sample in a study of blood T cell repertoires in COVID-19. TCRdb keeps only in-frame clones here, not all; method: immunoSEQ multiplex PCR. This table has about 21,000 clones, around 83% appearing once. Material: peripheral blood. The receptors stem from a man between 65 and 85 years old with acute or convalescent COVID-19. CDR3s include the opening cysteine and the closing phenylalanine or tryptophan. The order of the fields is V gene, J gene, clone size, CDR3 length, D gene, CDR3 DNA, CDR3 protein. The D gene is left open where the match is weak. For some rows the clone size is stated as once, few or many, or as a class when expanded; others skip it.

V gene: TRBV5-5; J gene: TRBJ2-1; clone size: .; CDR3 length: 18; D gene: TRBD1; CDR3 DNA: TGTGCCAGCCCAGGGCAGGGGGCTTGGGGCACATCCTCCAATGAGCAGTTCTTC; CDR3 protein: CASPGQGAWGTSSNEQFF
V gene: TRBV4-2; J gene: TRBJ2-1; clone size: .; CDR3 length: 15; D gene: TRBD1; CDR3 DNA: TGTGCCAGCAGCCAAGGGGGACAGGATGACAATGAGCAGTTCTTC; CDR3 protein: CASSQGGQDDNEQFF
V gene: TRBV5-5; J gene: TRBJ2-2; clone size: .; CDR3 length: 15; D gene: TRBD2; CDR3 DNA: TGTGCCAGCAGTCCTGGGACTAGGAACACCGGGGAGCTGTTTTTT; CDR3 protein: CASSPGTRNTGELFF
V gene: TRBV5-4; J gene: TRBJ2-5; clone size: .; CDR3 length: 14; D gene: TRBD1; CDR3 DNA: TGTGCCAGCAGCGGGACAGGGGTGCAAGAGACCCAGTACTTC; CDR3 protein: CASSGTGVQETQYF
V gene: TRBV7-3; J gene: TRBJ2-1; clone size: .; CDR3 length: 15; D gene: .; CDR3 DNA: TGTGCCAGCAGCTTATCGGACTGGGGGGGCGATGAGCAGTTCTTC; CDR3 protein: CASSLSDWGGDEQFF
V gene: TRBV5-5; J gene: TRBJ1-5; clone size: .; CDR3 length: 15; D gene: .; CDR3 DNA: TGTGCCAGCAGCTTGGGCGGGAGTGGGTATCAGCCCCAGCATTTT; CDR3 protein: CASSLGGSGYQPQHF
V gene: TRBV21-1; J gene: TRBJ2-2; clone size: .; CDR3 length: 16; D gene: .; CDR3 DNA: TGTGCCAGCAGCAAAGTAGACAGAGAGAACACCGGGGAGCTGTTTTTT; CDR3 protein: CASSKVDRENTGELFF
V gene: TRBV5-5; J gene: TRBJ2-1; clone size: .; CDR3 length: 12; D gene: .; CDR3 DNA: TGTGCCAGCAGCTTGGGGGGGCATGAGCAGTTCTTC; CDR3 protein: CASSLGGHEQFF
V gene: TRBV3-1/TRBV3-2; J gene: TRBJ1-2; clone size: .; CDR3 length: 14; D gene: TRBD1; CDR3 DNA: TGTGCCAGCAGCCCTACGGGACAGCCCTATGGCTACACCTTC; CDR3 protein: CASSPTGQPYGYTF
V gene: TRBV6-6; J gene: TRBJ2-4; clone size: .; CDR3 length: 15; D gene: .; CDR3 DNA: TGTGCCAGCACGGAGGGTGGACTAGCCAAAAACATTCAGTACTTC; CDR3 protein: CASTEGGLAKNIQYF
V gene: TRBV3-1/TRBV3-2; J gene: TRBJ2-7; clone size: .; CDR3 length: 14; D gene: TRBD1; CDR3 DNA: TGTGCCAGCAGCCAAGGAAGAGGACAGGGCGAGCAGTACTTC; CDR3 protein: CASSQGRGQGEQYF
V gene: TRBV7-9; J gene: TRBJ1-5; clone size: few; CDR3 length: 14; D gene: .; CDR3 DNA: TGTGCCAGCAGCTTAGGCGATAGCAATCAGCCCCAGCATTTT; CDR3 protein: CASSLGDSNQPQHF
V gene: TRBV3-1/TRBV3-2; J gene: TRBJ2-2; clone size: .; CDR3 length: 17; D gene: TRBD1; CDR3 DNA: TGTGCCAGCAGCCAAGATCCCCCGTGGACAGGGCCCGGGGAGCTGTTTTTT; CDR3 protein: CASSQDPPWTGPGELFF
V gene: TRBV20-1; J gene: TRBJ2-7; clone size: .; CDR3 length: 13; D gene: .; CDR3 DNA: TGCAGTGCTAGTAGCCTAGTTGACTACGAGCAGTACTTC; CDR3 protein: CSASSLVDYEQYF
V gene: TRBV2; J gene: TRBJ1-1; clone size: .; CDR3 length: 13; D gene: TRBD1; CDR3 DNA: TGTGCCAGCACGGGGACAGCGAACACTGAAGCTTTCTTT; CDR3 protein: CASTGTANTEAFF
V gene: TRBV10-3; J gene: TRBJ2-1; clone size: .; CDR3 length: 15; D gene: TRBD2; CDR3 DNA: TGTGCCATCAGTGAGACTAGCGGACACAACAATGAGCAGTTCTTC; CDR3 protein: CAISETSGHNNEQFF
V gene: TRBV15; J gene: TRBJ2-7; clone size: .; CDR3 length: 14; D gene: .; CDR3 DNA: TGTGCCACCAGCAGAGGAGGGCCCTCCTACGAGCAGTACTTC; CDR3 protein: CATSRGGPSYEQYF
V gene: TRBV3-1/TRBV3-2; J gene: TRBJ2-2; clone size: .; CDR3 length: 15; D gene: .; CDR3 DNA: TGTGCCAGCAGCTCCGGGACAACGAACACCGGGGAGCTGTTTTTT; CDR3 protein: CASSSGTTNTGELFF
V gene: TRBV15; J gene: TRBJ2-5; clone size: once; CDR3 length: 17; D gene: TRBD1; CDR3 DNA: TGTGCCACCAGCAGAAAGGAGGGGACAGGGGGCAGGCAGACCCAGTACTTC; CDR3 protein: CATSRKEGTGGRQTQYF
V gene: TRBV18; J gene: TRBJ2-7; clone size: .; CDR3 length: 15; D gene: TRBD2; CDR3 DNA: TGTGCCAGCTCACTGGGACTAGCGGCCGATTACGAGCAGTACTTC; CDR3 protein: CASSLGLAADYEQYF
V gene: TRBV6-1; J gene: TRBJ2-3; clone size: .; CDR3 length: 15; D gene: .; CDR3 DNA: TGTGCCAGCAGTGAACCCTCTAATGGACACCTAAAGCAGTATTTT; CDR3 protein: CASSEPSNGHLKQYF
V gene: TRBV6-5; J gene: TRBJ2-7; clone size: .; CDR3 length: 13; D gene: TRBD2; CDR3 DNA: TGTGCCACCGAGAGCGGGGTTGGGTACGAGCAGTACTTC; CDR3 protein: CATESGVGYEQYF
V gene: TRBV3-1/TRBV3-2; J gene: TRBJ2-7; clone size: .; CDR3 length: 14; D gene: .; CDR3 DNA: TGTGCCAGCAGCAGACAGGTGCGTGCCTACGAGCAGTACTTC; CDR3 protein: CASSRQVRAYEQYF
V gene: TRBV24-1; J gene: TRBJ1-4; clone size: .; CDR3 length: 15; D gene: TRBD1; CDR3 DNA: TGTGCCACCAGTGACACCGGACAGGGGGAGGAAAAACTGTTTTTT; CDR3 protein: CATSDTGQGEEKLFF
V gene: TRBV6-2/TRBV6-3; J gene: TRBJ2-3; clone size: once; CDR3 length: 16; D gene: .; CDR3 DNA: TGTGCCAGCAGTTACTCGCGGCAGGGCCACACAGATACGCAGTATTTT; CDR3 protein: CASSYSRQGHTDTQYF
V gene: TRBV3-1/TRBV3-2; J gene: TRBJ1-5; clone size: .; CDR3 length: 15; D gene: .; CDR3 DNA: TGTGCCAGCAGCCAAACGGACGGGAACAATCAGCCCCAGCATTTT; CDR3 protein: CASSQTDGNNQPQHF
V gene: TRBV28; J gene: TRBJ1-5; clone size: .; CDR3 length: 14; D gene: .; CDR3 DNA: TGTGCCAGCCGAGAGAGACACGGCAATCAGCCCCAGCATTTT; CDR3 protein: CASRERHGNQPQHF
V gene: TRBV19; J gene: TRBJ1-6; clone size: .; CDR3 length: 13; D gene: TRBD1; CDR3 DNA: TGTGCCAGTAGCGGGACAGGGGGCCGGTCCCTCCACTTT; CDR3 protein: CASSGTGGRSLHF
V gene: TRBV16; J gene: TRBJ2-3; clone size: .; CDR3 length: 14; D gene: TRBD1; CDR3 DNA: TGTGCCAGCAGCCGGCAGGGGGATGGAGATACGCAGTATTTT; CDR3 protein: CASSRQGDGDTQYF
V gene: TRBV19; J gene: TRBJ2-5; clone size: .; CDR3 length: 13; D gene: TRBD2; CDR3 DNA: TGTGCCAGTAGCAGCGGGGAGGGGGAGACCCAGTACTTC; CDR3 protein: CASSSGEGETQYF
V gene: TRBV7-2; J gene: TRBJ2-5; clone size: .; CDR3 length: 13; D gene: .; CDR3 DNA: TGTGCCAGCAGCGGCGGGACCCCGGAGACCCAGTACTTC; CDR3 protein: CASSGGTPETQYF
V gene: TRBV7-2; J gene: TRBJ1-2; clone size: .; CDR3 length: 16; D gene: TRBD1; CDR3 DNA: TGTGCCAGCAGCTTAGAAGCAGGGGGCTATGGGAACGGCTACACCTTC; CDR3 protein: CASSLEAGGYGNGYTF
V gene: TRBV5-4; J gene: TRBJ1-6; clone size: .; CDR3 length: 14; D gene: .; CDR3 DNA: TGTGCCAGCAGCCCGGACAGATGGGGTTCACCCCTCCACTTT; CDR3 protein: CASSPDRWGSPLHF
V gene: TRBV19; J gene: TRBJ2-1; clone size: few; CDR3 length: 14; D gene: .; CDR3 DNA: TGTGCCACCTTTGGCGACGGGGCCTACAATGAGCAGTTCTTC; CDR3 protein: CATFGDGAYNEQFF
V gene: TRBV24-1; J gene: TRBJ2-1; clone size: .; CDR3 length: 18; D gene: TRBD2; CDR3 DNA: TGTGCCACCAGTGATCCTGCGATACTAGCGGGATCCTACAATGAGCAGTTCTTC; CDR3 protein: CATSDPAILAGSYNEQFF
V gene: TRBV19; J gene: TRBJ2-1; clone size: .; CDR3 length: 15; D gene: TRBD2; CDR3 DNA: TGTGCCAGTCGCACCGGGACTAGCGGGAGAAATGAGCAGTTCTTC; CDR3 protein: CASRTGTSGRNEQFF
V gene: TRBV18; J gene: TRBJ2-7; clone size: .; CDR3 length: 12; D gene: .; CDR3 DNA: TGTGCCAGCTCACCCGGAGCTTACGAGCAGTACTTC; CDR3 protein: CASSPGAYEQYF
V gene: TRBV5-1; J gene: TRBJ2-1; clone size: .; CDR3 length: 15; D gene: TRBD2; CDR3 DNA: TGCGCCAGCAGCCCAGGACTAGCGGGAGAAGGGGAGCAGTTCTTC; CDR3 protein: CASSPGLAGEGEQFF
V gene: TRBV10-2; J gene: TRBJ1-2; clone size: .; CDR3 length: 13; D gene: TRBD1; CDR3 DNA: TGCGCCAGCAGTGCGACAGGGGTGGATGGCTACACCTTC; CDR3 protein: CASSATGVDGYTF
V gene: TRBV3-1/TRBV3-2; J gene: TRBJ1-1; clone size: .; CDR3 length: 13; D gene: .; CDR3 DNA: TGTGCCAGCAGCCAAGATAACCTGGGGGCCATACTATTT; CDR3 protein: CASSQDNLGAILF
V gene: TRBV7-8; J gene: TRBJ1-4; clone size: .; CDR3 length: 16; D gene: .; CDR3 DNA: TGTGCCAGCAGCCCCGGTACGGGGATTCGGAATGAAAAACTGTTTTTT; CDR3 protein: CASSPGTGIRNEKLFF
V gene: TRBV5-6; J gene: TRBJ1-2; clone size: .; CDR3 length: 15; D gene: .; CDR3 DNA: TGTGCCAGCAGCTTGGGGGGCTGGGCCAACTATGGCTACACCTTC; CDR3 protein: CASSLGGWANYGYTF
V gene: TRBV2; J gene: TRBJ1-2; clone size: .; CDR3 length: 14; D gene: .; CDR3 DNA: TGTGCCAGCAGTGGACACCTACCCAACTATGGCTACACCTTC; CDR3 protein: CASSGHLPNYGYTF
V gene: TRBV7-2; J gene: TRBJ1-1; clone size: .; CDR3 length: 14; D gene: TRBD1; CDR3 DNA: TGTGCCAGCAGCAAACAGGGGGGTAGGACTGAAGCTTTCTTT; CDR3 protein: CASSKQGGRTEAFF
V gene: TRBV7-2; J gene: TRBJ1-2; clone size: few; CDR3 length: 15; D gene: TRBD1; CDR3 DNA: TGTGCCAGCAGCTCGGGACAGGGGAGGGACTATGGCTACACCTTC; CDR3 protein: CASSSGQGRDYGYTF
V gene: TRBV25-1; J gene: TRBJ2-2; clone size: .; CDR3 length: 16; D gene: TRBD2; CDR3 DNA: TGTGCCAGCAGGGTTGGACTAGCGGAGAACACCGGGGAGCTGTTTTTT; CDR3 protein: CASRVGLAENTGELFF